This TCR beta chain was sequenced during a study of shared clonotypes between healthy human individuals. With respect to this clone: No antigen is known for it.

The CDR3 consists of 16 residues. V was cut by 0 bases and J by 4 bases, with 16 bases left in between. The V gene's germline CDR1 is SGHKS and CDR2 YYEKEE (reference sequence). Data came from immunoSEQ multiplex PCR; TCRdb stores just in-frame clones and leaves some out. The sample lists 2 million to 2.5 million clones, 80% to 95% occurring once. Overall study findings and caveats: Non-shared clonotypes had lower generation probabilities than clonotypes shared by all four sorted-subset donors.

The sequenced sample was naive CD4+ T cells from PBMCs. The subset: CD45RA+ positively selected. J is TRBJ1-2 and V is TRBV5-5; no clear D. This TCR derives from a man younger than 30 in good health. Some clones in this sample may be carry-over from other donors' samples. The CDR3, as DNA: TGTGCCAGCAGCTTGGCTGCGTCCCCGGGGAGCTATGGCTACACCTTC. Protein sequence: CASSLAASPGSYGYTF.